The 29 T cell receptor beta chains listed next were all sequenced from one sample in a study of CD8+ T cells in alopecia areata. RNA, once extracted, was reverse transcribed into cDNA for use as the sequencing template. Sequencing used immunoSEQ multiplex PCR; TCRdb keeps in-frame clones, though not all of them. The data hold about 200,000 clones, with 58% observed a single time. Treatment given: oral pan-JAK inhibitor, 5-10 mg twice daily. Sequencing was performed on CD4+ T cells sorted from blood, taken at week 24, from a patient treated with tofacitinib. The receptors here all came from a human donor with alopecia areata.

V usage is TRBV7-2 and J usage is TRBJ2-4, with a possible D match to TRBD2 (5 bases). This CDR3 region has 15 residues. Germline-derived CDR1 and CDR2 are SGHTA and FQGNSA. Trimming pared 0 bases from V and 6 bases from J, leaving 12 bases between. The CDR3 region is CASSLARAAGNIQYF. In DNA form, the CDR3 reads TGTGCCAGCAGCTTAGCGAGGGCCGCAGGAAACATTCAGTACTTC. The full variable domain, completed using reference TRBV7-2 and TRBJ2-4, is GAGVSQSPSNKVTEKGKDVELRCDPISGHTALYWYRQSLGQGLEFLIYFQGNSAPDKSGLPSDRFSAERTGGSVSTLTIQRTQQEDSAVYLCASSLARAAGNIQYFGAGTRLSVL.

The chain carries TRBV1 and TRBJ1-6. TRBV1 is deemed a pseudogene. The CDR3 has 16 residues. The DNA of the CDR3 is TGCACCAGCAGCCAGCCTCGACCCCCTCATGCGTCACCCCTCCACTTT. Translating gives CTSSQPRPPHASPLHF.

The CDR3 spells CASSRVTGSYEQYF. In nucleotides, the CDR3 is TGTGCCAGCTCACGCGTGACAGGGTCCTACGAGCAGTACTTC. J is TRBJ2-7 and V is TRBV18, with 7 bases that match TRBD1. V trimming: 4 bases; J trimming: 1 base; junction bases outside the gene matches: 4. Germline CDR1 and CDR2: KGHSH and LQKENI. CDR3 size: 14 residues.

CDR3 protein: CASSLVTSGGYNEQFF. CDR3 nucleotides: TGCGCCAGCAGCTTGGTCACTAGCGGGGGTTACAATGAGCAGTTCTTC. The chain combines TRBV5-1 with TRBJ2-1; 11 nucleotides agree with TRBD2. CDR3 length equals 16 residues. V was pared by 0 bases and J by 4 bases, with 3 bases of the junction left unmatched. Germline V gives CDR1 SGHRS, CDR2 YFSETQ.

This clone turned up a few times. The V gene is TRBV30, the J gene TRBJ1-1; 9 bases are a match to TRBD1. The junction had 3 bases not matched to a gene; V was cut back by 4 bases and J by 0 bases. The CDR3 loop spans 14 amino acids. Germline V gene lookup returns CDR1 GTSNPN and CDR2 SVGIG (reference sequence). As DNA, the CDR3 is TGTGCCTGGACCCGGGACAGGGTGAACACTGAAGCTTTCTTT. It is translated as CAWTRDRVNTEAFF.

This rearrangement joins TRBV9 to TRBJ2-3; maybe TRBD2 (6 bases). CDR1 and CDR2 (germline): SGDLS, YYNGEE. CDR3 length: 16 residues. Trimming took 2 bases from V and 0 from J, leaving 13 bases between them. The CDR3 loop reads CASSVLSGLSTDTQYF. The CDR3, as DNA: TGTGCCAGCAGCGTTCTTTCGGGACTTAGCACAGATACGCAGTATTTT.

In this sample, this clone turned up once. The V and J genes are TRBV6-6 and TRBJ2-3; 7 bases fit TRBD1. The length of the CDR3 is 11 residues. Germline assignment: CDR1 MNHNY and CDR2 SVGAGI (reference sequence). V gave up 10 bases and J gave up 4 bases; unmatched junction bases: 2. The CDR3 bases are TGTGCCACAGGGGGTGCAGATACGCAGTATTTT. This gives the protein CATGGADTQYF.

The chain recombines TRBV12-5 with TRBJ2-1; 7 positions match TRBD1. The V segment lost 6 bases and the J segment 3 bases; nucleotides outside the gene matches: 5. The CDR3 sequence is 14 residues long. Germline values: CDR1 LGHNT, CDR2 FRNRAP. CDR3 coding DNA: TGTGCTAGTGGCCCCGGGACAGACTACAATGAGCAGTTCTTC. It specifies CASGPGTDYNEQFF.

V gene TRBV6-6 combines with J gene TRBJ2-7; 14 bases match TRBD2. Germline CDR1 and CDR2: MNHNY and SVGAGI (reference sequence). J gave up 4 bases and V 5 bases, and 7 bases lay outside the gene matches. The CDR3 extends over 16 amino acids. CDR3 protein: CASSQGTSGSRYEQYF. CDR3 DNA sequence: TGTGCCAGCAGTCAGGGGACTAGCGGGAGTAGGTACGAGCAGTACTTC.

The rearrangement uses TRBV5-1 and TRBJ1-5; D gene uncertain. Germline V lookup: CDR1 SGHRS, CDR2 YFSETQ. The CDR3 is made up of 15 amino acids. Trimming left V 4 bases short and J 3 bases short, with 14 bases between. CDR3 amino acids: CASSPDGGPNQPQHF. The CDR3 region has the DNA TGCGCCAGCAGCCCGGATGGAGGACCCAATCAGCCCCAGCATTTT.

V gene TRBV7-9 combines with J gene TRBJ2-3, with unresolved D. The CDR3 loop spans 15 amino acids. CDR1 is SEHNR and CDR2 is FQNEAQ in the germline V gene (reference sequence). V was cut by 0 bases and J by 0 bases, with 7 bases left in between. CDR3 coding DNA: TGTGCCAGCAGCTTAGCGCTCCAGAGCACAGATACGCAGTATTTT. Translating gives CASSLALQSTDTQYF.

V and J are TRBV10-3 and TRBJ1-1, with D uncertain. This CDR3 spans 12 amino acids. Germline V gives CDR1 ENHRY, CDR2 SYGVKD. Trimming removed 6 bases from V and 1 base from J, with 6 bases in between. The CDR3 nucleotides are TGTGCCATCAGGGACGGGAACACTGAAGCTTTCTTT. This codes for CAIRDGNTEAFF.

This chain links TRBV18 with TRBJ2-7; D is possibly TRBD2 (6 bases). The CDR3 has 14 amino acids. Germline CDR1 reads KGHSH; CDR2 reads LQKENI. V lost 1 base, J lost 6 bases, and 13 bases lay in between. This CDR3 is CASSPRGDGGEQYF. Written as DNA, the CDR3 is TGTGCCAGCTCACCACGGGGGGATGGCGGCGAGCAGTACTTC.

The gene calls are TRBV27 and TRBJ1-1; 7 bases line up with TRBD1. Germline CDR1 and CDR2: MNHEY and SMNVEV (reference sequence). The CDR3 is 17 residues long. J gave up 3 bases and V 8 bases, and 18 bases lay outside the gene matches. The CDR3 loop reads CASSGGGRGRGDTEAFF. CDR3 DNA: TGTGCCAGCTCAGGAGGGGGCAGGGGGAGAGGGGACACTGAAGCTTTCTTT.

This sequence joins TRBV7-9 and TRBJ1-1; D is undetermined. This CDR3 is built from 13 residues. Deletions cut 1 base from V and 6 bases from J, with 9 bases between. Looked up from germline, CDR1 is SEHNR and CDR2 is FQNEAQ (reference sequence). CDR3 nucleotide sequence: TGTGCCAGCAGCTTAGGCGCAAATCCTGAAGCTTTCTTT. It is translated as CASSLGANPEAFF.

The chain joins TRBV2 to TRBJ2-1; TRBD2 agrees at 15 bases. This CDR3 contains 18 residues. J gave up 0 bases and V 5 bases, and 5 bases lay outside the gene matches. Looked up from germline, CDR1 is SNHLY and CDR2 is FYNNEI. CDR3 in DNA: TGTGCCAGCAGTCGGACTAGCGGGAGGGGAGACTCCTACAATGAGCAGTTCTTC. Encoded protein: CASSRTSGRGDSYNEQFF.

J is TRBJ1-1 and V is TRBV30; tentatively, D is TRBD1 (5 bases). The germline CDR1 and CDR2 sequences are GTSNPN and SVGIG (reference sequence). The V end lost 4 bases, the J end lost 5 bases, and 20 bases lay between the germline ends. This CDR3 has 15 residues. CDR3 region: CAWTRGRVFDTEAFF. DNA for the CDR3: TGTGCCTGGACCCGGGGGAGGGTATTTGATACTGAAGCTTTCTTT.

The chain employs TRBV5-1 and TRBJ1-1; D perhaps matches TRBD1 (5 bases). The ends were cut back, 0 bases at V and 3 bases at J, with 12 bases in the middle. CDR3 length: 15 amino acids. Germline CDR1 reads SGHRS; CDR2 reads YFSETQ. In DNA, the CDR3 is TGCGCCAGCAGCTTGGCCACGGGGCCGGACACTGAAGCTTTCTTT. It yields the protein CASSLATGPDTEAFF.

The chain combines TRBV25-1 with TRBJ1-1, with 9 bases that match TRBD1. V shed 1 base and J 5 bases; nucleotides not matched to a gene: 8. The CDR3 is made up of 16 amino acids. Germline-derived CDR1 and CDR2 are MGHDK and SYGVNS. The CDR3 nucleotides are TGTGCCAGCAGTGAATCTCGGACAGGGGTCGGGACTGAAGCTTTCTTT. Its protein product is CASSESRTGVGTEAFF.

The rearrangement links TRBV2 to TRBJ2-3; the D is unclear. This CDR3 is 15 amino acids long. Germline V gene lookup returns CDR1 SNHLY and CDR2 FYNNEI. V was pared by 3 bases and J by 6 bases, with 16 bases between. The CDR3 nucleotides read TGTGCCAGCAGTGACGATCCCGCCTCGGAGGATACGCAGTATTTT. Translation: CASSDDPASEDTQYF.

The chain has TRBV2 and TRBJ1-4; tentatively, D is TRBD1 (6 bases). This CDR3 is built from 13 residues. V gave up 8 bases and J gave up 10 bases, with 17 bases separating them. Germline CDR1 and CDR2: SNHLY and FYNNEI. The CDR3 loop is CASSGEAQTKLFF. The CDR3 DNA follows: TGTGCCAGCTCAGGGGAGGCTCAAACAAAACTGTTTTTT.

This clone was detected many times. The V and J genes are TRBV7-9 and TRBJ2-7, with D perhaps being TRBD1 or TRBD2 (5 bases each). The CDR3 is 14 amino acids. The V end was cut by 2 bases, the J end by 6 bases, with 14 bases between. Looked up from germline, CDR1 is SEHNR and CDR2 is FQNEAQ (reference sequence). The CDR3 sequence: CASSLTGLKGEQYF. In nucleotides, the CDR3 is TGTGCCAGCAGCTTAACAGGACTGAAGGGCGAGCAGTACTTC.

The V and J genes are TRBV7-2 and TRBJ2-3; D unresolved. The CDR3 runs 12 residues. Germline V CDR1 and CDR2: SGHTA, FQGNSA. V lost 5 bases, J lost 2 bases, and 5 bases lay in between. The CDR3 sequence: CASSQNTDTQYF. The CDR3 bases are TGTGCCAGCAGCCAGAACACAGATACGCAGTATTTT.

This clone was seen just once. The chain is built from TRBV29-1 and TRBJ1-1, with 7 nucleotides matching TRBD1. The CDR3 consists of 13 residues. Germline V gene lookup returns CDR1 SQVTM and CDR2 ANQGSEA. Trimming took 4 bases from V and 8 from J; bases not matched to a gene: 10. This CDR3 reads CSVARQGGIEAFF. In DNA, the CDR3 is TGCAGCGTTGCAAGACAGGGTGGTATCGAAGCTTTCTTT.

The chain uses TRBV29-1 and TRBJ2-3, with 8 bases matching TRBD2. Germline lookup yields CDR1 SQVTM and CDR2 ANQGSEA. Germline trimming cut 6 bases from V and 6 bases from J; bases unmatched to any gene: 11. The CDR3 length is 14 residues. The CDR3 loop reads CSVGTRLIPDTQYF. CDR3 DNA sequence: TGCAGCGTGGGGACTAGGTTGATACCGGATACGCAGTATTTT.

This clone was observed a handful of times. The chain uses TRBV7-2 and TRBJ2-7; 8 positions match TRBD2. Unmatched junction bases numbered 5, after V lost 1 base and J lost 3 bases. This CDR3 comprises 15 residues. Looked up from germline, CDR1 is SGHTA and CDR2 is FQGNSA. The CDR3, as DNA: TGTGCCAGCAGCTTAGATGCGGGAGGTAACTACGAGCAGTACTTC. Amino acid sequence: CASSLDAGGNYEQYF.

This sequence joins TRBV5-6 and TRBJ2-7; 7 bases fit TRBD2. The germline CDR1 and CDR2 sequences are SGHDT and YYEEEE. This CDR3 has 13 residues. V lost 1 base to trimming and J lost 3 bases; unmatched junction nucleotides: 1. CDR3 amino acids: CASSLPSGYEQYF. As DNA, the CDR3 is TGTGCCAGCAGCTTGCCTAGCGGCTACGAGCAGTACTTC.

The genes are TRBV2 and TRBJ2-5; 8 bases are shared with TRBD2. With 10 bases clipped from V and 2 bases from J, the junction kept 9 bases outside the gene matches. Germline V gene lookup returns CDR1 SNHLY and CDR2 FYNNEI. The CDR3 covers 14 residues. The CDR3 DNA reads TGTGCCACACCCCGGGCGGGGGGACAAGAGACCCAGTACTTC. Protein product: CATPRAGGQETQYF.

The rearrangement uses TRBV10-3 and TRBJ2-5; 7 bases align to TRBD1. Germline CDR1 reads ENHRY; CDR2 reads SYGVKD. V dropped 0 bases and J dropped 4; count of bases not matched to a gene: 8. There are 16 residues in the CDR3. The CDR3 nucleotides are TGTGCCATCAGTGAGTCGACAGGGAGACGATTAGAGACCCAGTACTTC. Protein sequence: CAISESTGRRLETQYF.